The T cell receptor (beta chain) under discussion was sequenced for a study of CD8 T cells in seronegative destructive rheumatoid arthritis (TCRdb year 2020). Describing the broader study: Biological drugs were being received by seven of the eight CND-RA patients at the time of sampling. Researchers compared peripheral CD8+ TCRbeta repertoires from patients with CCP-negative destructive rheumatoid arthritis (CND-RA) against repertoires from newly diagnosed seropositive RA, seronegative RA and healthy controls. The seropositive RA, seronegative RA and healthy control comparison cohorts were obtained from an earlier published TCRbeta dataset rather than being newly sequenced.

The sample holds one count of this clone. What this receptor recognizes is not known. It has no much larger one-base neighbor in the sample; base qualities were not kept. General conclusions and limits of the study: The authors read the apparently distinct set of enriched public clonotypes carried by CND-RA patients as support for a separate disease subset. Because no diagnostic samples were available, the TCR repertoire differences may partly reflect poor disease control over the years rather than being present at onset. The small size of the CND-RA cohort was acknowledged as a study limitation. No public clonotype enrichment survived Benjamini-Hochberg correction across the roughly 100,000 clonotypes tested. More CMV-reactive and fewer influenza A-reactive CD8+ TCRbeta sequences were observed in CND-RA repertoires than in controls and other RA subtypes. After adjusting for age, CND-RA patients appeared to have less diverse, more clonal CD8+ TCRbeta repertoires than other RA subtypes.

CND-RA patients tested negative on the clinical CCP2 antibody test, and even with active therapy their joint destruction kept progressing. Every CND-RA patient showed typical joint destruction in the wrists and ankles and had failed conventional anti-rheumatic therapy. CND-RA patients were sampled after long disease histories, spanning decades in several cases, rather than at diagnosis. Fifty millilitres of EDTA-anticoagulated peripheral blood were drawn from each patient. Ficoll-Paque PLUS density gradient separation was used to isolate peripheral blood mononuclear cells. AutoMACS magnetic bead positive selection was used to isolate CD8+ cells from fresh or cryopreserved PBMCs, and flow cytometry was used to check purity. Nucleospin Tissue or Tissue XS kits were used for genomic DNA extraction, and quantification was performed on a Qubit 2.0 fluorometer. Following the manufacturer's instructions, genomic DNA from CD8+ cells served as the input for TCRbeta sequencing. TCRbeta sequencing used the immunoSEQ assay and was run at a genomics technology centre in Finland. As for the authors' bioinformatics: Clonotype tables generated by the immunoSEQ preprocessing pipeline were converted into VDJtools format, and non-productive clonotypes were filtered out. Samples below 10,000 reads were excluded and the rest subsampled to 10,000 reads; most of the eight CND-RA samples passed. Using the VDJtools CalcDiversityStats function on data subsampled to 10,000 reads, the Shannon-Wiener, Simpson and clonality indices were calculated. To infer antigen specificity, non-singleton TCRbeta clonotypes were hard-matched against VDJdb, with no mismatches permitted. Clusters with potentially shared antigen targets were formed by grouping CDR3 sequences that differed by one amino acid (Hamming distance 1). Public clonotypes were tested for group enrichment with one-sided Fisher's exact tests after resampling groups to six samples, repeated ten times. Drawn from immuneACCESS, this table holds only the in-frame rearrangements with V and J called that TCRdb kept. Clones are partly lost; checked studies trace under half to an unresolved V gene and leave the rest unexplained. Clone size and V and J calls were adopted from that table, with D and trimming inferred from the DNA. The sample table shows 10,000 to 15,000 clones, and roughly four fifths are seen once. Of the sample, around 28% is held by the ten largest clones.

CDR1 and CDR2 (MNHEY, SMNVEV) derive from the germline V gene (reference sequence). Germline trimming: 8 bases from V, 4 bases from J; junction bases outside gene matches: 13. The CDR3 contains 16 residues, cysteine and phenylalanine counted. Only the CDR3 part of the read is kept: 48 bases, read in frame from the first base. The material sequenced was CD8+ T cells from blood. This sequence originates from a woman between 25 and 49 years old with seronegative destructive rheumatoid arthritis. This receptor chain uses TRBV27 and TRBJ2-1, with 8 junctional bases fitting TRBD2. The CDR3 is CASLLQGLAPYNEQFF. Read as DNA, the sequence is TGTGCCAGCCTTCTCCAAGGACTAGCCCCTTACAATGAGCAGTTCTTC.